The following is a T cell receptor beta chain sequence with its context. As yet, its antigen is unknown. This sample was included in a study of CD8 T cells in ankylosing spondylitis. General study findings and limits: From matched ankylosing spondylitis synovial fluid, disease-linked clones were reportedly recovered at significantly enriched levels. There was a TCR beta motif, made of several highly homologous variants, that appeared characteristic of ankylosing spondylitis blood. Earlier literature documents some of the motif variants in reactive arthritis synovial fluid and blood.

One entry per CDR3 protein results from TCRdb running MiXCR on the 5' RACE reads. The sample lists 200,000 to 250,000 distinct CDR3 sequences, around 24% occurring once. CDR1 and CDR2 (germline): SGHRS, YFSETQ. This CDR3 is built from 15 residues. V shed 1 base and J shed 2 bases, with 11 bases lying between them. V and J are TRBV5-1 and TRBJ2-3; D possibly corresponds to TRBD1 (6 bases). What was sequenced was blood, either unsorted or a sorted T cell fraction (not recorded which). This TCR was recovered from a male donor with ankylosing spondylitis or in good health (not recorded which). The CDR3 nucleotides read TGCGCCAGCAGCTTGCGCGGACAGAACACAGATACGCAGTATTTT. This gives the protein CASSLRGQNTDTQYF.